Only a few counts were recorded for the clone carrying this TCR beta chain. As yet, its antigen is unknown. Germline V gene lookup returns CDR1 SGHRS and CDR2 YFSETQ. Trimming cost V 1 base and J 8 bases, with 25 bases left between them. The CDR3 covers 18 residues. The donors, nominally healthy at sampling, likely had unrecorded immune exposures. It was with 60 Vbeta and 13 Jbeta primers that the PCR ran. Assay: immunoSEQ multiplex PCR; the TCRdb copy retains only in-frame clones and omits some. This table has about 140,000 clones, 75% to 85% appearing once. This sample is part of a study of cytomegalovirus exposure and HLA in healthy donors. Study outcomes and limitations: Across donors, presence/absence analyses took sequencing depth to be roughly uniform.

The specimen sequenced was PBMCs. The TCR sequence derives from a female donor in good health and CMV-seronegative. The chain joins TRBV5-1 to TRBJ2-1; tentatively, D is TRBD2 (5 bases). The CDR3 loop is CASSLRQLGTRGGHEQFF. Written as DNA, the CDR3 is TGCGCCAGCAGCTTGCGGCAGTTGGGTACGAGAGGCGGGCATGAGCAGTTCTTC.